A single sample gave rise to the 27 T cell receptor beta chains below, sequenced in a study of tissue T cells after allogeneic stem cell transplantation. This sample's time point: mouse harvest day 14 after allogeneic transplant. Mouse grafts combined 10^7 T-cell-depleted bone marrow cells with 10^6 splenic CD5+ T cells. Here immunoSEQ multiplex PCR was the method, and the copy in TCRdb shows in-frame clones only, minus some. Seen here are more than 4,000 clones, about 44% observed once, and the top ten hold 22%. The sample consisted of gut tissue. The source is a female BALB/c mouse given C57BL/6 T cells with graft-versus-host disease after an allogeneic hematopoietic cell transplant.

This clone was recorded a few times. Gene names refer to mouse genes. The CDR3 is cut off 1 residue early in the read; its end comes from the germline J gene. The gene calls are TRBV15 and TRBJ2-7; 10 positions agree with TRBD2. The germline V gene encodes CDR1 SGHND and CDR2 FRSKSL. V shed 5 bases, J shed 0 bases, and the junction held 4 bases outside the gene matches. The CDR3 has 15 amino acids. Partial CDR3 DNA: TGTGCCAGCAGTGCGGGACTGGGGATCTCCTATGAACAGTAC. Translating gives CASSAGLGISYEQY. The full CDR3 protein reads CASSAGLGISYEQYF.

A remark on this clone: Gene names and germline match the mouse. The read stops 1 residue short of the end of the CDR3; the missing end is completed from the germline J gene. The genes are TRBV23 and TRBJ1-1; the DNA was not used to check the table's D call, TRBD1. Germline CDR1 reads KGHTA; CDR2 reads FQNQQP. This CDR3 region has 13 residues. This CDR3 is CSSSRDKNTEVFF. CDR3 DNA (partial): TGCTCCAGCAGTCGGGACAAAAACACAGAAGTCTTC.

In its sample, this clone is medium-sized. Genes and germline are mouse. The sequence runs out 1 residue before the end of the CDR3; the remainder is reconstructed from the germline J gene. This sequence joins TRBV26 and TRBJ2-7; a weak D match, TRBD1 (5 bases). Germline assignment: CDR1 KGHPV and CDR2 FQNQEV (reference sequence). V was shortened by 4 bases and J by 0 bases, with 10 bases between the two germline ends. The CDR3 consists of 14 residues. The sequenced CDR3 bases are TGTGCCAGCAGTCCCGGACAATTCTCCTATGAACAGTAC. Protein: CASSPGQFSYEQY. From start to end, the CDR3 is CASSPGQFSYEQYF.

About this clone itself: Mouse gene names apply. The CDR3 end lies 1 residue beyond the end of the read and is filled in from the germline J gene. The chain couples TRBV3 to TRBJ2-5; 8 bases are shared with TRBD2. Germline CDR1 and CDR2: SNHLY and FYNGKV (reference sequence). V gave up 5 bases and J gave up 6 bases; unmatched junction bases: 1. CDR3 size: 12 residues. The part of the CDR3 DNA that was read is TGTGCCAGCAGCCGACTGGGGGACACCCAGTAC. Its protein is CASSRLGDTQY. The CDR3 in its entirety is CASSRLGDTQYF.

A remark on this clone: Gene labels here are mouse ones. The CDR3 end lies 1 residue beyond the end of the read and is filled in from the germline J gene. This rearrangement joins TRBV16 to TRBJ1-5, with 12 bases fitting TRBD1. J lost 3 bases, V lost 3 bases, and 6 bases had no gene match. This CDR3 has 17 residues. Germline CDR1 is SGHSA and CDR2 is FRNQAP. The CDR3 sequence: CASSFPGQGAGNQAPLF. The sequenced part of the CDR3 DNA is TGTGCAAGCAGCTTCCCGGGACAGGGGGCTGGCAACCAGGCTCCGCTT.

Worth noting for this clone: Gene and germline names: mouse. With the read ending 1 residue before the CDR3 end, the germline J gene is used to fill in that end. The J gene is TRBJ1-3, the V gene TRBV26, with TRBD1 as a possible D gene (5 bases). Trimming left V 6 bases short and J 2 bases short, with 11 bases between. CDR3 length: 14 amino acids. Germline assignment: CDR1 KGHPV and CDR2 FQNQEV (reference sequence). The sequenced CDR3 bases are TGTGCCAGCAGCCCGGGGCGCACTGGAAATACGCTCTAT. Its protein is CASSPGRTGNTLY. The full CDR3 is CASSPGRTGNTLYF.

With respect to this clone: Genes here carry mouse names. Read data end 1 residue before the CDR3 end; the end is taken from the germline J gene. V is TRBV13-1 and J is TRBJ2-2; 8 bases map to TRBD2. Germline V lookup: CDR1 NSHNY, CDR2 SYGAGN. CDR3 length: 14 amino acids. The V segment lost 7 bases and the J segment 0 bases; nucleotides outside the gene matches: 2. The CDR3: CASGLGANTGQLYF. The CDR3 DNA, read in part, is TGTGCCAGCGGACTGGGAGCAAACACCGGGCAGCTCTAC.

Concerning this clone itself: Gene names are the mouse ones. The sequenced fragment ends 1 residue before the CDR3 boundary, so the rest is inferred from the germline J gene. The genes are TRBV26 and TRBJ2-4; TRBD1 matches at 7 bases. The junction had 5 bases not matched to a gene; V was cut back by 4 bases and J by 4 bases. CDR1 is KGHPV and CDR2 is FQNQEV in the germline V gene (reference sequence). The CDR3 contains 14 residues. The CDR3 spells CASSPRDRENTLYF. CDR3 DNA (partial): TGTGCCAGCAGTCCTCGGGACAGAGAAAACACCTTGTAC.

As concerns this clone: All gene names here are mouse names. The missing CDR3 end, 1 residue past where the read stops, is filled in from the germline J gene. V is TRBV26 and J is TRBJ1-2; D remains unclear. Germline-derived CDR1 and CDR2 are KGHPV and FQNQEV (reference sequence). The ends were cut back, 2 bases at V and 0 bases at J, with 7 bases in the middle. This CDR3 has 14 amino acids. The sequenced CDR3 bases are TGTGCCAGCAGTCTGACAACCACAAACTCCGACTACACC. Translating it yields CASSLTTTNSDYT. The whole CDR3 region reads CASSLTTTNSDYTF.

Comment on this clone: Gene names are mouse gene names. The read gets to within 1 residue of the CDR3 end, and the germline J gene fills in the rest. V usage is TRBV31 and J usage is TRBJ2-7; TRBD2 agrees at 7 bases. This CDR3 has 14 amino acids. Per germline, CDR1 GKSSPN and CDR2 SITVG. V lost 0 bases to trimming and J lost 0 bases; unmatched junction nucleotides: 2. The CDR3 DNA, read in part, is TGTGCCTGGAGTCTATCTGGGGGCTCCTATGAACAGTAC. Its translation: CAWSLSGGSYEQY. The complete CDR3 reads CAWSLSGGSYEQYF.

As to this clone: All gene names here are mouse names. CDR3 sequence reads: CASSFWGSTGQLYF. The sequenced CDR3 bases are TGTGCCAGCAGCTTCTGGGGGAGCACCGGGCAGCTCTAC. The gene calls are TRBV3 and TRBJ2-2; TRBD2 agrees at 7 bases. The sequence runs out 1 residue before the end of the CDR3; the remainder is reconstructed from the germline J gene. The CDR3 totals 14 residues. CDR1 and CDR2 (germline): SNHLY, FYNGKV (reference sequence). V shed 3 bases and J 4 bases; nucleotides not matched to a gene: 2.

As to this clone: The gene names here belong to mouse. CDR3 protein: CASSQNWGYYAEQFF. The CDR3 DNA, read in part, is TGTGCCAGCAGCCAAAACTGGGGGTACTATGCTGAGCAGTTC. The rearrangement links TRBV5 to TRBJ2-1, with 8 bases that match TRBD2. The CDR3 is cut off 1 residue early in the read; its end comes from the germline J gene. Unmatched junction bases numbered 2, after V lost 2 bases and J lost 2 bases. The CDR3 is 15 residues long. Germline lookup yields CDR1 LGHNA and CDR2 YNLKQL (reference sequence).

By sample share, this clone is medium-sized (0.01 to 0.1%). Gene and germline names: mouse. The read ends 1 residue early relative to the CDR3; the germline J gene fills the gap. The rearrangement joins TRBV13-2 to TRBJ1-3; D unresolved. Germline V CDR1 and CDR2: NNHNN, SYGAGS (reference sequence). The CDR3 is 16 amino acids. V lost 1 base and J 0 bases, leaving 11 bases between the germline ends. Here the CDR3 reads CASGDWAGNSGNTLYF. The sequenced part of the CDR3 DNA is TGTGCCAGCGGTGATTGGGCAGGCAATTCTGGAAATACGCTCTAT.

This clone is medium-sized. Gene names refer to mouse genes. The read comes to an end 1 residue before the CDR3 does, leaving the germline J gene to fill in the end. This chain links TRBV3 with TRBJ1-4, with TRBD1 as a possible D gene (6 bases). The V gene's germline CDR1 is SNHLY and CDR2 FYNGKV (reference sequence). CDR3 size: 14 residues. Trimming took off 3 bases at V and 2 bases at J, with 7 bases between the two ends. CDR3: CASSFQGSNERLFF. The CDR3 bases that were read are TGTGCCAGCAGCTTCCAGGGGTCCAACGAAAGATTATTT.

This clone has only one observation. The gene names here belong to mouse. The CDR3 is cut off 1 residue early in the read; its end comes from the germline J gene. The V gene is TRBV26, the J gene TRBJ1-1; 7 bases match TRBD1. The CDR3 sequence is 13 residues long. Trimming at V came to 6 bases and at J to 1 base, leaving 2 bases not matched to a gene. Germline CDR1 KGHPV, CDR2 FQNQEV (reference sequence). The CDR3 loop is CASRDRLNTEVFF. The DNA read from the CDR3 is TGTGCCAGCAGGGACAGGTTGAACACAGAAGTCTTC.

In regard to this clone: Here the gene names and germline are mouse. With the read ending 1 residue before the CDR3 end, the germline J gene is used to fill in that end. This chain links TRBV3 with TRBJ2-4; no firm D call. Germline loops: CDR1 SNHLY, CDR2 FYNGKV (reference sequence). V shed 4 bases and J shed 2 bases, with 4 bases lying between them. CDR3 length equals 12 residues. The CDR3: CASSSFQNTLYF. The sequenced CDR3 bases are TGTGCCAGCAGCTCCTTTCAAAACACCTTGTAC.

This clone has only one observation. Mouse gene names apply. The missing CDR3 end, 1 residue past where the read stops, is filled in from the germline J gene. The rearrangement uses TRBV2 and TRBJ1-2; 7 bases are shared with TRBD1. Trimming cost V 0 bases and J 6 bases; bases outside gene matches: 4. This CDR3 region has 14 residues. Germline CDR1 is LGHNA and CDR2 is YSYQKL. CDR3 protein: CASSQDRDSPDYTF. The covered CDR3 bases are TGTGCCAGCAGCCAAGATCGGGACAGTCCCGACTACACC. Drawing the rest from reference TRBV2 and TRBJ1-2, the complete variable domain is DPKIIQKPKYLVAVTGSEKILICEQYLGHNAMYWYRQSAKKPLEFMFSYSYQKLMDNQTASSRFQPQSSKKNHLDLQITALKPDDSATYFCASSQDRDSPDYTFGSGTRLLVI.

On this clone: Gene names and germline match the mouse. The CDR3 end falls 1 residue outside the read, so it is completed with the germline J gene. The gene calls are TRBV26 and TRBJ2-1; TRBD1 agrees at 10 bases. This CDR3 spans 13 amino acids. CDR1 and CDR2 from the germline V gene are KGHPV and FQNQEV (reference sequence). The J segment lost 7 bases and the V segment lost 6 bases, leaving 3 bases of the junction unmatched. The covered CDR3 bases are TGTGCCAGCAGGCCGGGACAGGGGGCTGAGCAGTTC. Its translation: CASRPGQGAEQF. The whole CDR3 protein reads CASRPGQGAEQFF. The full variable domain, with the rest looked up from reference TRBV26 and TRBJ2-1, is NSKVIQTPRYLVKGQGQKAKMRCIPEKGHPVVFWYQQNKNNEFKFLINFQNQEVLQQIDMTEKRFSAECPSNSPCSLEIQSSEAGDSALYLCASRPGQGAEQFFGPGTRLTVL.

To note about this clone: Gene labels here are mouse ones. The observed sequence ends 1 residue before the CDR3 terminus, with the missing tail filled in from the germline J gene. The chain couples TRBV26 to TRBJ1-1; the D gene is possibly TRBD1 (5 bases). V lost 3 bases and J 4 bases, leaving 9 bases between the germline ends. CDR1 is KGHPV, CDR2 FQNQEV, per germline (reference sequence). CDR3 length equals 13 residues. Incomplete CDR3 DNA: TGTGCCAGCAGTCTCTACCAGGGCACAGAAGTCTTC. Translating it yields CASSLYQGTEVF. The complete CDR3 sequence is CASSLYQGTEVFF.

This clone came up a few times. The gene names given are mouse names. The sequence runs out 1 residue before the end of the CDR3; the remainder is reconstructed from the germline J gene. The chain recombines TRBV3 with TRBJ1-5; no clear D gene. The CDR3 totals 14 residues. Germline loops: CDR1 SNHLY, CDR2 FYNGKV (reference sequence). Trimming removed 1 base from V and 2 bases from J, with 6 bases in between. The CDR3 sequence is CASSLGYDNQAPLF. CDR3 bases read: TGTGCCAGCAGCTTAGGGTACGACAACCAGGCTCCGCTT.

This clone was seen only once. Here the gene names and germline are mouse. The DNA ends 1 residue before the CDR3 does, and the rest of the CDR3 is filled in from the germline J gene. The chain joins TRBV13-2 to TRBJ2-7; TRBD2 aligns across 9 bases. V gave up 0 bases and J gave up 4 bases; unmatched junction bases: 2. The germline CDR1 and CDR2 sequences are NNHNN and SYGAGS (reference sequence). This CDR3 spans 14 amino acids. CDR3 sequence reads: CASGDGTGAYEQYF. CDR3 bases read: TGTGCCAGCGGTGATGGGACTGGGGCGTATGAACAGTAC.

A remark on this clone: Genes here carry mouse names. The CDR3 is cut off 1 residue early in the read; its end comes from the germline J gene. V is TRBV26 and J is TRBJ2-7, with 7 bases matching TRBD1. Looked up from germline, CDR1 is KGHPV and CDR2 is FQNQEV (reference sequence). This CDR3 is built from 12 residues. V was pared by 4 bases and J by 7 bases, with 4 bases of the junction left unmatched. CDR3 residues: CASSPGTAEQYF. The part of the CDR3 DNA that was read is TGTGCCAGCAGTCCCGGGACAGCGGAACAGTAC.

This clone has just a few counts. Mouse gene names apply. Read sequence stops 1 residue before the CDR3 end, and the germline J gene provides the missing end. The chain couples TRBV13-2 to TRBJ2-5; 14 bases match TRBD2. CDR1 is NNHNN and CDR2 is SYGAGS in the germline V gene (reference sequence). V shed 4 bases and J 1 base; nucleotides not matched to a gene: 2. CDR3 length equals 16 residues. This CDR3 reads CASGPGLGGHQDTQYF. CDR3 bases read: TGTGCCAGCGGTCCGGGACTGGGGGGGCACCAAGACACCCAGTAC.

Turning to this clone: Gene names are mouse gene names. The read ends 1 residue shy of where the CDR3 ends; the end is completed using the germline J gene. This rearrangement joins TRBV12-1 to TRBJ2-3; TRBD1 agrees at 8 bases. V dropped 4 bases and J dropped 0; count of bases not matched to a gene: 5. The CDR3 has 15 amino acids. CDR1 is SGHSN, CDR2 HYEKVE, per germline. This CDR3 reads CASSPTGGSAETLYF. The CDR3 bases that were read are TGTGCCAGCTCCCCCACAGGGGGGAGTGCAGAAACGCTGTAT.

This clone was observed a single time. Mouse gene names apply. CDR3 loop: CASSPPGLGGETLYF. The sequenced CDR3 bases are TGTGCAAGCAGTCCTCCGGGACTGGGGGGAGAAACGCTGTAT. This chain links TRBV16 with TRBJ2-3; 12 nucleotides line up with TRBD2. The CDR3 end lies 1 residue beyond the end of the read and is filled in from the germline J gene. The trim removed 6 bases at V and 5 bases at J, leaving 6 bases unmatched. The CDR3 is 15 residues long. The V gene's germline CDR1 is SGHSA and CDR2 FRNQAP. Filled out from reference TRBV16 and TRBJ2-3, the complete variable domain reads NAGVIQTPRHKVTGKGQEATLWCEPISGHSAVFWYRQTIVQGLEFLTYFRNQAPIDDSGMPKERFSAQMPNQSHSTLKIQSTQPQDSAVYLCASSPPGLGGETLYFGSGTRLTVL.

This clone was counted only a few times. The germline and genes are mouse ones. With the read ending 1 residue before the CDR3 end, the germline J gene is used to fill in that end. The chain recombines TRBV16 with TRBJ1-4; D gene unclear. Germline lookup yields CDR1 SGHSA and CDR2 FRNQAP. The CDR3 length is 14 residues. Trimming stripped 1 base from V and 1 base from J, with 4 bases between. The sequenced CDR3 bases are TGTGCAAGCAGCTTAGTACCTTCCAACGAAAGATTATTT. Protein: CASSLVPSNERLF. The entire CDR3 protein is CASSLVPSNERLFF.

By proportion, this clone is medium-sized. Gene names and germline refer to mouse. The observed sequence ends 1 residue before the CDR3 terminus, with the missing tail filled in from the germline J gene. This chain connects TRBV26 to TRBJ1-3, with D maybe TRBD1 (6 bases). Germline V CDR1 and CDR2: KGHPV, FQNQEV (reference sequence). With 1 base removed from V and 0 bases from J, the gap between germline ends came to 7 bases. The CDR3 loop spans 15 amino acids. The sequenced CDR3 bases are TGTGCCAGCAGTCTGTTACAGGGTTCTGGAAATACGCTCTAT. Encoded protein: CASSLLQGSGNTLY. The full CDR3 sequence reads CASSLLQGSGNTLYF.